This TCR beta chain was identified during a study of regulatory T cells. Study observations and caveats: Regulatory T cells showed the strongest V-J pair restriction and V/J gene skewing among patient repertoires. Hydrophobic residues at CDR3 positions 6 and 7 were enriched in conventional CD4+ T cells of CD3G-deficient patients.

The V gene's germline CDR1 is MDHEN and CDR2 SYDVKM. Trimming at V came to 6 bases and at J to 4 bases, leaving 10 bases not matched to a gene. The CDR3 spans 16 residues. This clone is judged medium-sized. Antigen unknown. A couple of CD3G-deficient patients had more severe autoimmunity; all had some. Patients aged 2 to 39 years had fewer naive and more memory CD4+ and CD8+ T cells. Regulatory (CD25-high CD127-low) and conventional (CD25-low CD127-high) CD4+ T cells were sorted separately. Amplification used 52 TRBV primers and 13 TRBJ primers. TCRdb's copy holds only in-frame clones and misses some; the assay was immunoSEQ multiplex PCR. The table has some 29,000 clones, 85% to 95% seen once.

The sequence derives from a young adult with CD3G deficiency. Sequenced: conventional CD4+ T cells sorted from blood. The rearrangement joins TRBV28 to TRBJ1-5; TRBD1 agrees at 9 bases. CDR3 coding DNA: TGTGCCAGCAGATCTCTTATTGGACAGGGGAATCAGCCCCAGCATTTT. Translating it yields CASRSLIGQGNQPQHF.